These 3 T cell receptor beta chains were all obtained from the same sample, sequenced in a study of T cells in Graves' hyperthyroidism and ophthalmopathy. Researchers amplified the TCR beta CDR3 regions from RNA transcripts. With the HTBI primer set, the TCR CDR3 went through a first round of RT-PCR. TCRdb analysed the multiplex PCR reads with MiXCR anew, one entry per CDR3 protein. The sample shows 550,000 to 850,000 distinct CDR3 sequences, roughly 20% of them seen only once. The sequencing sample was made of blood. The receptors originated from a woman between 45 and 65 years old with Graves' hyperthyroidism that later progressed to Graves' ophthalmopathy.

A few counts support this clonotype. This chain connects TRBV6-2 or TRBV6-3 to TRBJ2-2; D gene ambiguous. From germline, CDR1 is MNHEY and CDR2 SVGEGT. Trimming pared 8 bases from V and 0 bases from J, leaving 7 bases between. This CDR3 comprises 13 residues. This CDR3 reads CASGPPNTGELFF. Written as DNA, the CDR3 is TGTGCCAGCGGACCACCGAACACCGGGGAGCTGTTTTTT.

This clonotype was counted at least ten times. The chain links TRBV12-3 or TRBV12-4 to TRBJ1-2, with D possibly TRBD1 on 6 matching bases. This CDR3 is 14 amino acids long. Trimming removed 3 bases at V and 4 bases at J, with 12 bases between. CDR3 region: CASSFGVDSYGYTF. The CDR3 coding sequence is TGTGCCAGCAGTTTCGGGGTGGACAGCTATGGCTACACCTTC.

The rearrangement joins TRBV6-1 to TRBJ2-1; no reliable D call. This CDR3 has 14 residues. V was pared by 6 bases and J by 0 bases, with 9 bases between. CDR1 is MNHNS, CDR2 SASEGT, per germline. CDR3 protein: CASSQLSSYNEQFF. CDR3 nucleotide sequence: TGTGCCAGCAGCCAGTTAAGCTCCTACAATGAGCAGTTCTTC.